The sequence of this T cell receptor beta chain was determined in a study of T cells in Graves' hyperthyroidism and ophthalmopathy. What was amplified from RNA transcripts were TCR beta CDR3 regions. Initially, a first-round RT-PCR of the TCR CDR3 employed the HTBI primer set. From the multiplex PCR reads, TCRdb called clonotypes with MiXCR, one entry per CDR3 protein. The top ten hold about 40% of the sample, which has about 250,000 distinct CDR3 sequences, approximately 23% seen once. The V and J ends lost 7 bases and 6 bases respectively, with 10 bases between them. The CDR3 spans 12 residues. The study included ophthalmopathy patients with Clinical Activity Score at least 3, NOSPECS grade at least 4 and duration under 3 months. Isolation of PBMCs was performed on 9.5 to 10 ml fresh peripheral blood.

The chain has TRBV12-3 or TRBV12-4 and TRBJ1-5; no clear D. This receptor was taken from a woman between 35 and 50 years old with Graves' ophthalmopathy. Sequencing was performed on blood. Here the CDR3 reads CASTISSQPQHF. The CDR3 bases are TGTGCCAGCACCATAAGTAGTCAGCCCCAGCATTTT.